One sample yielded the 27 T cell receptor beta chains listed below, sequenced in a study of cytomegalovirus exposure and HLA in healthy donors. The PCR used 60 Vbeta and 13 Jbeta primers. Clones were sequenced by immunoSEQ multiplex PCR, and TCRdb holds only the in-frame ones, with some missing. Of about 97,000 clones in the sample, around three quarters were seen once. Sequenced input: PBMCs. These receptor sequences come from a man aged 35 to 55 in good health and CMV-seronegative.

The chain links TRBV9 to TRBJ1-2; 11 positions agree with TRBD1. The CDR3 totals 15 residues. Unmatched junction bases numbered 10, after V lost 4 bases and J lost 8 bases. Germline CDR1 reads SGDLS; CDR2 reads YYNGEE. The CDR3 nucleotides read TGTGCCAGCAGCCCAGTCGGGACAGGGGGAGAGGGCTACACCTTC. This encodes CASSPVGTGGEGYTF.

The CDR3 is CASRGLANTGELFF. The DNA for the CDR3 is TGCGCCAGCAGGGGACTAGCGAACACCGGGGAGCTGTTTTTT. The rearrangement joins TRBV5-1 to TRBJ2-2; 8 bases line up with TRBD2. Per the germline V gene, CDR1 is SGHRS and CDR2 is YFSETQ. The V segment lost 5 bases and the J segment 0 bases; nucleotides outside the gene matches: 0. The CDR3 runs 14 residues.

This clone was seen more than once but under ten times. The chain employs TRBV6-5 and TRBJ2-3, with 7 bases aligning to TRBD2. Trimming cost V 7 bases and J 2 bases; bases outside gene matches: 6. CDR1 is MNHEY and CDR2 is SVGAGI in the germline V gene. The CDR3 length is 14 residues. The CDR3 DNA sequence: TGTGCCAGCATTCGGGGGGAGCACACAGATACGCAGTATTTT. It is translated as CASIRGEHTDTQYF.

This clone came up a few times. The chain couples TRBV6-6 to TRBJ1-4; 7 nucleotides match TRBD1. This CDR3 is 15 amino acids long. V shed 2 bases and J 8 bases; nucleotides not matched to a gene: 8. The germline V gene has CDR1 MNHNY and CDR2 SVGAGI (reference sequence). The CDR3 loop is CASSYGSRGDEKLFF. The CDR3 region has the DNA TGTGCCAGCAGTTACGGCAGCAGGGGGGACGAAAAACTGTTTTTT.

In this sample, this clone turned up a few times. This chain links TRBV28 with TRBJ2-5; maybe TRBD2 (5 bases). CDR1 is MDHEN, CDR2 SYDVKM, per germline. The V gene lost 5 bases and the J gene lost 5 bases, with 18 bases spanning the gap. This CDR3 has 15 amino acids. CDR3 sequence reads: CASSTADRGVETQYF. The DNA of the CDR3 is TGTGCCAGCAGTACCGCTGACCGGGGTGTGGAGACCCAGTACTTC. Drawing the rest from reference TRBV28 and TRBJ2-5, the complete variable domain is DVKVTQSSRYLVKRTGEKVFLECVQDMDHENMFWYRQDPGLGLRLIYFSYDVKMKEKGDIPEGYSVSREKKERFSLILESASTNQTSMYLCASSTADRGVETQYFGPGTRLLVL.

This clone was detected only once. The rearrangement links TRBV5-4 to TRBJ2-5, with TRBD2 matching over 12 bases. Trimming took 3 bases from V and 5 from J; bases not matched to a gene: 5. The CDR3 length is 15 residues. CDR1 is SGHNT and CDR2 is YYREEE in the germline V gene (reference sequence). This chain's CDR3 is CASSSTSGGGETQYF. The CDR3, as DNA: TGTGCCAGCAGCTCGACTAGCGGGGGAGGTGAGACCCAGTACTTC.

This chain joins TRBV11-2 and TRBJ2-1; TRBD2 matches at 10 bases. The junction had 3 bases not matched to a gene; V was cut back by 5 bases and J by 8 bases. CDR3 size: 13 residues. Germline CDR1 reads SGHAT; CDR2 reads FQNNGV. CDR3 sequence: CASSPGTSDEQFF. The DNA for the CDR3 is TGTGCCAGCAGCCCAGGGACTAGCGATGAGCAGTTCTTC.

This chain connects TRBV6-5 to TRBJ2-1; D possibly corresponds to TRBD1 (6 bases). The CDR3 runs to 12 residues. CDR1 is MNHEY, CDR2 SVGAGI, per germline. Trimming removed 5 bases from V and 9 bases from J, with 11 bases in between. The CDR3 nucleotides read TGTGCCAGCAGTGGGACAACTGGTGAGCAGTTCTTC. The encoded protein is CASSGTTGEQFF.

This clone was detected only a few times. The chain couples TRBV30 to TRBJ1-2; 12 nucleotides agree with TRBD1. This CDR3 region has 14 residues. The trim removed 2 bases at V and 8 bases at J, leaving 6 bases unmatched. Germline assignment: CDR1 GTSNPN and CDR2 SVGIG (reference sequence). The CDR3 loop reads CAWSTGQGAYGYTF. Here the CDR3 DNA reads TGTGCCTGGAGTACGGGACAGGGGGCTTACGGCTACACCTTC.

This rearrangement joins TRBV27 to TRBJ2-1; 11 positions match TRBD2. V lost 3 bases and J lost 5; bases outside the gene matches: 6. Germline assignment: CDR1 MNHEY and CDR2 SMNVEV (reference sequence). The CDR3 loop spans 16 amino acids. The CDR3 coding sequence is TGTGCCAGCAGTTTCCTACCGGGACTAGCGGACAATGAGCAGTTCTTC. Its protein is CASSFLPGLADNEQFF.

This chain connects TRBV4-3 to TRBJ1-2, with 11 bases matching TRBD1. Germline CDR1 LGHNA, CDR2 YSLEER. The CDR3 runs 14 residues. V shed 4 bases and J 8 bases; nucleotides not matched to a gene: 6. CDR3 loop: CASSPGQGAEGYTF. The CDR3 DNA is TGCGCCAGCAGCCCTGGACAGGGGGCGGAGGGCTACACCTTC.

The chain carries TRBV7-3 and TRBJ1-6; D possibly corresponds to TRBD1 (5 bases). V was trimmed by 6 bases and J by 9 bases, leaving 18 bases between them. This CDR3 is built from 15 residues. Germline loops: CDR1 SGHTA, CDR2 FQGTGA. Here the CDR3 DNA reads TGTGCCAGCAGTCCCGCGGGGGAGCGAGGTTCACCCCTCCACTTT. Translating gives CASSPAGERGSPLHF.

This chain joins TRBV27 and TRBJ1-1; D remains unclear. Trimming left V 2 bases short and J 1 base short, with 8 bases between. Germline V gene sequence: CDR1 MNHEY, CDR2 SMNVEV (reference sequence). This CDR3 region has 14 residues. The CDR3 coding sequence is TGTGCCAGCAGTTTAGGGCAGGAGAACACTGAAGCTTTCTTT. This gives the protein CASSLGQENTEAFF.

The chain couples TRBV5-4 to TRBJ1-4; 11 nucleotides match TRBD1. Trimming took 4 bases from V and 5 from J; bases not matched to a gene: 13. Germline assignment: CDR1 SGHNT and CDR2 YYREEE (reference sequence). CDR3 length: 18 amino acids. In nucleotides, the CDR3 is TGTGCCAGCAGCCCCGGACAGGGGGCAGCGGGGGGGAATGAAAAACTGTTTTTT. Its translation is CASSPGQGAAGGNEKLFF. Together with reference TRBV5-4 and TRBJ1-4, the CDR3 gives the full variable domain: ETGVTQSPTHLIKTRGQQVTLRCSSQSGHNTVSWYQQALGQGPQFIFQYYREEENGRGNFPPRFSGLQFPNYSSELNVNALELDDSALYLCASSPGQGAAGGNEKLFFGSGTQLSVL.

The chain combines TRBV5-5 with TRBJ1-4, with unresolved D. The germline V gene has CDR1 SGHKS and CDR2 YYEKEE (reference sequence). The ends were cut back, 0 bases at V and 3 bases at J, with 6 bases in the middle. This CDR3 contains 14 residues. The chain's CDR3 is CASSLGRANEKLFF. Written as DNA, the CDR3 is TGTGCCAGCAGCTTGGGTCGCGCTAATGAAAAACTGTTTTTT.

The sample holds a few counts of this clone. The chain links TRBV2 to TRBJ2-7; 7 bases align to TRBD2. This CDR3 is built from 14 residues. Germline V lookup: CDR1 SNHLY, CDR2 FYNNEI. Trimming removed 3 bases from V and 1 base from J; junction bases left unmatched: 3. This CDR3 is CASSDQLASYEQYV. As DNA, the CDR3 is TGTGCCAGCAGTGACCAACTAGCGTCCTACGAGCAGTACGTC.

The chain recombines TRBV4-2 with TRBJ2-3; D uncertain. The CDR3 runs to 15 residues. Germline V gives CDR1 LGHNA, CDR2 YNFKEQ. Between the trimmed V and J ends, which lost 0 bases and 5 bases, there was a span of 12 bases. The CDR3 DNA sequence: TGTGCCAGCAGCCAAGAGGTCGCGGCCGGAGATACGCAGTATTTT. Translation: CASSQEVAAGDTQYF.

CDR3 region: CASSQTGRGTGELFF. The CDR3 DNA follows: TGTGCCAGCAGCCAGACAGGGAGAGGGACCGGGGAGCTGTTTTTT. The chain recombines TRBV4-2 with TRBJ2-2; 7 bases fit TRBD1. V shed 3 bases, J shed 5 bases, and the junction held 6 bases outside the gene matches. Germline V gene lookup returns CDR1 LGHNA and CDR2 YNFKEQ. The length of the CDR3 is 15 residues.

This clone came up once. This chain joins TRBV7-2 and TRBJ1-2, with D possibly being TRBD1 (5 bases). CDR1 and CDR2 (germline): SGHTA, FQGNSA. Trimming stripped 5 bases from V and 6 bases from J, with 13 bases between. CDR3 length equals 13 residues. CDR3 loop: CASSPTVKDGYTF. The DNA for the CDR3 is TGTGCCAGCAGCCCGACAGTGAAGGATGGCTACACCTTC.

The gene calls are TRBV28 and TRBJ2-4, with no clear D. The CDR3 length is 19 residues. Germline-derived CDR1 and CDR2 are MDHEN and SYDVKM. Trimming shortened V by 7 bases and J by 0 bases, and 25 bases separated the two germline ends. CDR3: CASKPKRLRLFLAKNIQYF. Written as DNA, the CDR3 is TGTGCCAGCAAACCTAAAAGGTTGCGACTTTTTCTAGCCAAAAACATTCAGTACTTC.

This clone was recorded only once. This chain connects TRBV10-1 to TRBJ2-7; TRBD1 agrees at 8 bases. The ends lost 3 bases at V and 9 bases at J; junction bases unmatched: 4. Germline V CDR1 and CDR2: WNHNN, SYGVQD (reference sequence). The CDR3 extends over 12 amino acids. As DNA, the CDR3 is TGCGCCAGCAGTGAACTAGGGACAGGGCAGTACTTC. Amino acid sequence: CASSELGTGQYF.

The chain is built from TRBV7-2 and TRBJ2-3, with D maybe TRBD2 (5 bases). CDR1 is SGHTA and CDR2 is FQGNSA in the germline V gene. The V end lost 0 bases, the J end lost 5 bases, and 18 bases lay between the germline ends. This CDR3 region has 17 residues. The CDR3 here is CASSLALPPAGGDTQYF. For the CDR3, the DNA is TGTGCCAGCAGCTTAGCGCTCCCACCCGCGGGCGGAGATACGCAGTATTTT.

The rearrangement links TRBV18 to TRBJ1-6; D remains ambiguous. V was cut by 1 base and J by 6 bases, with 10 bases left in between. The V gene's germline CDR1 is KGHSH and CDR2 LQKENI. The length of the CDR3 is 15 residues. The CDR3 spells CASSPRGQSNSPLHF. In nucleotides, the CDR3 is TGTGCCAGCTCACCACGAGGGCAGTCTAATTCACCCCTCCACTTT.

The chain is built from TRBV30 and TRBJ1-2; 8 bases line up with TRBD1. The V and J ends lost 5 bases and 4 bases, in that order; junction bases with no gene match: 0. CDR1 is GTSNPN, CDR2 SVGIG, per germline (reference sequence). The CDR3 spans 11 residues. DNA of the CDR3: TGTGCCTGGGACAGGGGCTATGGCTACACCTTC. Translation: CAWDRGYGYTF.

This clone has just a few counts. V gene TRBV19 combines with J gene TRBJ2-2; TRBD2 matches 12 bases. J gave up 7 bases and V 1 base, and 7 bases lay outside the gene matches. The CDR3 runs 17 residues. CDR1 LNHDA and CDR2 SQIVND come from the germline V gene (reference sequence). CDR3 nucleotides: TGTGCCAGTAGTATAGGACTAGCGGGGGCGAGGATCGGGGAGCTGTTTTTT. Protein sequence: CASSIGLAGARIGELFF.

This chain links TRBV7-2 with TRBJ2-5; TRBD1 is a possible D gene (7 bases). The CDR3 has 14 residues. CDR1 is SGHTA, CDR2 FQGNSA, per germline. V lost 4 bases to trimming and J lost 1 base, with 10 bases between them. CDR3 residues: CASSSRGAQETQYF. Written as DNA, the CDR3 is TGTGCCAGCAGCTCCAGGGGGGCCCAAGAGACCCAGTACTTC.

This clone was seen only once. The rearrangement uses TRBV2 and TRBJ2-6; 9 bases fit TRBD1. The V gene end was trimmed by 6 bases and the J gene end by 4 bases; junction bases not matched to a gene: 13. CDR3 length equals 18 residues. The germline V gene has CDR1 SNHLY and CDR2 FYNNEI. CDR3 amino acids: CASSLLGQGSGGANVLTF. Here the CDR3 DNA reads TGTGCCAGCAGCCTTTTGGGACAGGGCTCGGGGGGGGCCAACGTCCTGACTTTC.